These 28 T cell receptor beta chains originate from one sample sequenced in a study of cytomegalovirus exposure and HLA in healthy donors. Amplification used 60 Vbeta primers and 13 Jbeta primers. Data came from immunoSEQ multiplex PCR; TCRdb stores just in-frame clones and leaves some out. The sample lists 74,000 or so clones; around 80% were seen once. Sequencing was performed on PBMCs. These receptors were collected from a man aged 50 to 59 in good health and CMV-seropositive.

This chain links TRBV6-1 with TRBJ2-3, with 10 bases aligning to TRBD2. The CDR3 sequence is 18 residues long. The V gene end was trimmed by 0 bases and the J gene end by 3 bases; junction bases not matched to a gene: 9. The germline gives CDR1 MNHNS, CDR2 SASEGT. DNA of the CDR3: TGTGCCAGCAGTGAAGCGCTAATAGCGGGAGGTAAAACAGATACGCAGTATTTT. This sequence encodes CASSEALIAGGKTDTQYF.

DNA of the CDR3: TGTGCCAGCAGACTGGACTGGGGTCCTTACAATGAGCAGTTCTTC. This gives the protein CASRLDWGPYNEQFF. The J gene is TRBJ2-1, the V gene TRBV5-4; TRBD2 is a possible D gene (5 bases). The CDR3 spans 15 residues. Germline-derived CDR1 and CDR2 are SGHNT and YYREEE (reference sequence). The V end was cut by 5 bases, the J end by 4 bases, with 16 bases between.

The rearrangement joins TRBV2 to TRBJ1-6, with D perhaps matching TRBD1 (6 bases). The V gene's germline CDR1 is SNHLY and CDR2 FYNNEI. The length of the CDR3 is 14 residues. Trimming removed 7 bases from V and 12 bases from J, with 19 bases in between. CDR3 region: CASTGRQVGIPLHF. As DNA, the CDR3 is TGTGCCAGCACCGGGCGACAGGTCGGGATACCCCTCCACTTT.

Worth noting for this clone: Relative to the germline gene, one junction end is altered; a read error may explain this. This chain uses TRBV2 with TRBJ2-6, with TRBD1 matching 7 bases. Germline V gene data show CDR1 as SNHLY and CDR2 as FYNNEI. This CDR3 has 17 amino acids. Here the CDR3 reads CASRGSGGSAGANGLTF. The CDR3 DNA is TGTGCCAGCAGAGGTTCAGGGGGATCCGCTGGGGCCAACGGCCTGACTTTC.

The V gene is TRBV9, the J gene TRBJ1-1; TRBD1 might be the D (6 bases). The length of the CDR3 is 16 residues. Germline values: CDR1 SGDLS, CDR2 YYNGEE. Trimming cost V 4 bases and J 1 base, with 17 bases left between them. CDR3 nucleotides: TGTGCCAGCAGCAGCGTAGAGGGACACCGGAACACTGAAGCTTTCTTT. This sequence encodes CASSSVEGHRNTEAFF.

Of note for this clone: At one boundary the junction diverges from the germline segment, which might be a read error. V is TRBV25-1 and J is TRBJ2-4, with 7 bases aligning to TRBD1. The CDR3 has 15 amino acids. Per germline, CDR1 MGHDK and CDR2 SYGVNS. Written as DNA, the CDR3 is TGTGCCAGCAGTGAGGGGACAGTATTTCAAAACAGTCAGTACTTC. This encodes CASSEGTVFQNSQYF.

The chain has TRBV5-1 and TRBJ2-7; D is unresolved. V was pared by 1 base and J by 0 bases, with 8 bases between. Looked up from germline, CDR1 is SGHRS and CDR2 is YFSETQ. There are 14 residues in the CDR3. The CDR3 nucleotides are TGCGCCAGCAGCTTGCTCACTGACTCCTACGAGCAGTACTTC. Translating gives CASSLLTDSYEQYF.

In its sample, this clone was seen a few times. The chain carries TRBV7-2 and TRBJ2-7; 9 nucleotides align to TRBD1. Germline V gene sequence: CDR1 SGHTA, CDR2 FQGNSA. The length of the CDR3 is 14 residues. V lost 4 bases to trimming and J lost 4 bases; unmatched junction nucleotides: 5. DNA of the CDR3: TGTGCCAGCAGCTCGGGACAGGGCCCGTACGAGCAGTACTTC. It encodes CASSSGQGPYEQYF.

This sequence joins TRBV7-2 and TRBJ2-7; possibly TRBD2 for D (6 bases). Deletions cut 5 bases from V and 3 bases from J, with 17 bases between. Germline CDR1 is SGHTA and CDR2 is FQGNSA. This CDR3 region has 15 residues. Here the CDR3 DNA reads TGTGCCAGCAGCGTTTTCCGGGACTCATTCTACGAGCAGTACTTC. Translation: CASSVFRDSFYEQYF.

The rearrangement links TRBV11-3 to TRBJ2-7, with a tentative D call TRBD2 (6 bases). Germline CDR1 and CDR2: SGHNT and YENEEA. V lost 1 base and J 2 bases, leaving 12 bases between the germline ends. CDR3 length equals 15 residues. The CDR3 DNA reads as TGTGCCAGCAGCTTAGCCCTGACGGGGGCCTACGAGCAGTACTTC. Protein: CASSLALTGAYEQYF.

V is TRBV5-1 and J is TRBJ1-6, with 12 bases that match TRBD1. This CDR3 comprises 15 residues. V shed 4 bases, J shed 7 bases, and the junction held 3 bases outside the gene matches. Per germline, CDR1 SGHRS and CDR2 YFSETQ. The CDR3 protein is CASSPGTGGNSPLHF. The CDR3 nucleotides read TGCGCCAGCAGCCCAGGGACAGGGGGCAATTCACCCCTCCACTTT.

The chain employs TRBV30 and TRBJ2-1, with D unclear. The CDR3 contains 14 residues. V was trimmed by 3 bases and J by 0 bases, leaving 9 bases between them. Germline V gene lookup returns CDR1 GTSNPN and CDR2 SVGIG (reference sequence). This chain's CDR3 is CAWSLSSSYNEQFF. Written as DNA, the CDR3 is TGTGCCTGGAGCCTTAGCAGCTCCTACAATGAGCAGTTCTTC.

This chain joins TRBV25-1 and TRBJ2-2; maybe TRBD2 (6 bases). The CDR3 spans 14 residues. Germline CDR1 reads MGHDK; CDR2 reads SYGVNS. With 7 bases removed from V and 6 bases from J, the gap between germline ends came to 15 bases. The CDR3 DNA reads TGTGCCAGCAAGCGGGCCGGAATCGCCGGGGAGCTGTTTTTT. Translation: CASKRAGIAGELFF.

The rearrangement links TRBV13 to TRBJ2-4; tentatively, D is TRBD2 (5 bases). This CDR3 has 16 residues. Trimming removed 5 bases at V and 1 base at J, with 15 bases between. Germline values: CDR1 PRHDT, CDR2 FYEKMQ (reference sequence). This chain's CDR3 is CASSLGWRGAKNIQYF. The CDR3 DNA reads TGTGCCAGCAGCCTCGGGTGGAGAGGGGCCAAAAACATTCAGTACTTC.

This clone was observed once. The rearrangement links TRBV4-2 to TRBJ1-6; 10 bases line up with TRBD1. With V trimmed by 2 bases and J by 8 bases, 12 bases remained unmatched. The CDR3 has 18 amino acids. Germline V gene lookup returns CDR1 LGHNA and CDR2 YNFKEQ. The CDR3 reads CASSQSPIAGTGDSPLHF. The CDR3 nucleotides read TGTGCCAGCAGCCAATCCCCAATTGCGGGGACAGGGGATTCACCCCTCCACTTT.

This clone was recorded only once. CDR3 bases: TGTGCCAGCAGCTATGACAGTACCAAATACAATGAGCAGTTCTTC. As protein: CASSYDSTKYNEQFF. The gene calls are TRBV5-4 and TRBJ2-1; D is perhaps TRBD1 (5 bases). There are 15 residues in the CDR3. From germline, CDR1 is SGHNT and CDR2 YYREEE (reference sequence). Trimming removed 3 bases at V and 4 bases at J, with 14 bases between.

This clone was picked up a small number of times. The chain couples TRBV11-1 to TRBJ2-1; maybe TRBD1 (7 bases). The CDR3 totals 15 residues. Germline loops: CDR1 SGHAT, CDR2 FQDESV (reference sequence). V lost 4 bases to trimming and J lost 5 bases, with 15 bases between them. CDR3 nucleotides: TGTGCCAGCAGCTCGGAGGGACAGCCTGACAATGAGCAGTTCTTC. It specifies CASSSEGQPDNEQFF.

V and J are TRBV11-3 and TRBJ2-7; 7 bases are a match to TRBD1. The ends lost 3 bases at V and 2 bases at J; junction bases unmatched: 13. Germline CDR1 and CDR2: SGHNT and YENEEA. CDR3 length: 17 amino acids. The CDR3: CASSFRRWDSSTYEQYF. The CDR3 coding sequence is TGTGCCAGCAGCTTCAGGAGGTGGGACAGCAGTACCTACGAGCAGTACTTC.

CDR3 amino acids: CASSTGSDTQYF. The DNA for the CDR3 is TGTGCCAGCAGTACAGGGTCTGATACGCAGTATTTT. The rearrangement links TRBV7-3 to TRBJ2-3; TRBD1 might be the D (6 bases). CDR1 is SGHTA and CDR2 is FQGTGA in the germline V gene. V shed 6 bases and J shed 6 bases, with 10 bases lying between them. The CDR3 is made up of 12 amino acids.

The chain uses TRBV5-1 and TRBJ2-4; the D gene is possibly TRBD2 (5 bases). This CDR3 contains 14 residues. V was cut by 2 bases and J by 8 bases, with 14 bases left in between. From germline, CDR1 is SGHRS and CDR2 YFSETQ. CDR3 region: CASSFGGVGDIQYF. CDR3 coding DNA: TGCGCCAGCAGCTTCGGCGGCGTCGGGGACATTCAGTACTTC. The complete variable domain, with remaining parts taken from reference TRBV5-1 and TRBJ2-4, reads KAGVTQTPRYLIKTRGQQVTLSCSPISGHRSVSWYQQTPGQGLQFLFEYFSETQRNKGNFPGRFSGRQFSNSRSEMNVSTLELGDSALYLCASSFGGVGDIQYFGAGTRLSVL.

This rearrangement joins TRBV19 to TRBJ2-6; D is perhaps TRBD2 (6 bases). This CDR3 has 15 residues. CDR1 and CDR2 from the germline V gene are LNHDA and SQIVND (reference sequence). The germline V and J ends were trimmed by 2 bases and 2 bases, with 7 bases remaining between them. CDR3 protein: CASSISGAGANVLTF. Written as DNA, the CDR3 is TGTGCCAGTAGTATATCGGGGGCTGGGGCCAACGTCCTGACTTTC.

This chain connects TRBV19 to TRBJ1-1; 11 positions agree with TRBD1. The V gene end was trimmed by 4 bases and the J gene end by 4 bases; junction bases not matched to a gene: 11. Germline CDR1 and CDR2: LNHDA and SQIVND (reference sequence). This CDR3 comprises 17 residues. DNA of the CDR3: TGTGCCAGTAGTACAGGACAGGGGGCTGCCGGGAGCACTGAAGCTTTCTTT. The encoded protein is CASSTGQGAAGSTEAFF. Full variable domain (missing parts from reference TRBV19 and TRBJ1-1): DGGITQSPKYLFRKEGQNVTLSCEQNLNHDAMYWYRQDPGQGLRLIYYSQIVNDFQKGDIAEGYSVSREKKESFPLTVTSAQKNPTAFYLCASSTGQGAAGSTEAFFGQGTRLTVV.

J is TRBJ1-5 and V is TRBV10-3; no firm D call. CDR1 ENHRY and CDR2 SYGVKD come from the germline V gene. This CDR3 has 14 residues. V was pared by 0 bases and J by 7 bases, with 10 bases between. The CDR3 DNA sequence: TGTGCCATCAGTGAGTCAAGACGGGAGCAGCCCCAGCATTTT. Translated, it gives CAISESRREQPQHF.

In DNA, the CDR3 is TGTGCCAGCAGTTCTACCCACGAGCAGTACTTC. Translating it yields CASSSTHEQYF. The chain is built from TRBV27 and TRBJ2-5; D is unclear. The DNA matches TRBJ2-7 better at its end, which makes the J call doubtful. The germline V gene encodes CDR1 MNHEY and CDR2 SMNVEV (reference sequence). The CDR3 covers 11 residues.

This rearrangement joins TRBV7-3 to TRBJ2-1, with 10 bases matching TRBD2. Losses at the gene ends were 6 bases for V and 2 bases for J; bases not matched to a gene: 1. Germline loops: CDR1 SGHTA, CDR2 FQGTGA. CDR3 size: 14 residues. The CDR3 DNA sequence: TGTGCCAGCAGTCTAGCGGGAGCCTACAATGAGCAGTTCTTC. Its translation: CASSLAGAYNEQFF.

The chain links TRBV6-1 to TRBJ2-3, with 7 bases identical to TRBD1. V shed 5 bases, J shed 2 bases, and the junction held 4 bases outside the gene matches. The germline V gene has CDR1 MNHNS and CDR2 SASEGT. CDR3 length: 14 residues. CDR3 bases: TGTGCCAGCAGTAACAGGGGCGCCACAGATACGCAGTATTTT. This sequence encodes CASSNRGATDTQYF.

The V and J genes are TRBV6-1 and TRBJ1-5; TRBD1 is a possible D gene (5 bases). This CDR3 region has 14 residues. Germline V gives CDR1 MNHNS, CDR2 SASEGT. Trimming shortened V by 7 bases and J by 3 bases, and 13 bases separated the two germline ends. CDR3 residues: CASIVQGDNQPQHF. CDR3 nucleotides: TGTGCCAGCATTGTCCAAGGGGACAATCAGCCCCAGCATTTT.

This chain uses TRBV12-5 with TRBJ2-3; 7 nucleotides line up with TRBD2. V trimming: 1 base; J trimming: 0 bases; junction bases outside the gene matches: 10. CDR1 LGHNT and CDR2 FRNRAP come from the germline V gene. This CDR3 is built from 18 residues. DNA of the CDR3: TGTGCTAGTGGTTTGGCACTCAACCTAGCGGCTAGCACAGATACGCAGTATTTT. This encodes CASGLALNLAASTDTQYF. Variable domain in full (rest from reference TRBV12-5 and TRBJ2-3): DARVTQTPRHKVTEMGQEVTMRCQPILGHNTVFWYRQTMMQGLELLAYFRNRAPLDDSGMPKDRFSAEMPDATLATLKIQPSEPRDSAVYFCASGLALNLAASTDTQYFGPGTRLTVL.